One sample yielded the 2 T cell receptor beta chains listed below, sequenced in a study of control samples from healthy donors and cancer patients. Profiling relied on immunoSEQ multiplex PCR, and the TCRdb table lists in-frame clones only, not all of them. The table lists around 53,000 clones, roughly 87% of them singletons. Source material: PBMCs. Receptors were obtained from a man between 60 and 75 years old with head and neck cancer.

The rearrangement uses TRBV6-2 or TRBV6-3 and TRBJ2-5, with 13 bases fitting TRBD2. With 6 bases clipped from V and 3 bases from J, the junction kept 13 bases outside the gene matches. This CDR3 region has 18 residues. From germline, CDR1 is MNHEY and CDR2 SVGEGT. CDR3 DNA sequence: TGTGCCAGCAGGCCTATACCCCGCGGACTAGCGGGGGAAGAGACCCAGTACTTC. This sequence encodes CASRPIPRGLAGEETQYF.

The chain has TRBV12-3 or TRBV12-4 and TRBJ2-7; the D is unclear. V was pared by 5 bases and J by 1 base, with 6 bases between. The CDR3 totals 12 residues. Here the CDR3 DNA reads TGTGCCAGCAGTACTCTGTCCTACGAGCAGTACTTC. Encoded protein: CASSTLSYEQYF.